The clone carrying this T cell receptor (beta chain) has more than one count but fewer than ten. Its matching antigen is unknown. The data derive from a study of T-cell reconstitution after alpha-beta-depleted transplantation in children. This CDR3 is built from 16 residues. Trimming pared 0 bases from V and 2 bases from J, leaving 14 bases between. Germline CDR1 is SGHRS and CDR2 is YFSETQ. For TCRbeta, the library was prepared with unique molecular identifiers. TCRdb analysed the PCR reads with MiXCR anew, one entry per CDR3 protein. The sample contains some 840,000 distinct CDR3 sequences, around 17% of which appear only once. General observations from the study: The main origin of T-cell counts and diversity one year after transplant was newly produced T cells. Several hundred expanded graft clones reportedly supplied alpha-beta T cells about two months after transplant.

Material: PBMCs, mostly from graft donor cells, obtained 360 days after TCRalphabeta/CD19-depleted stem cell transplant. The chain carries TRBV5-1 and TRBJ2-5; D possibly corresponds to TRBD1 (5 bases). The receptor's source is a male patient under 18 who had a stem cell transplant for acute lymphoblastic leukemia, so the T cells may come from the graft donor. The CDR3 reads CASSLGGRYRQETQYF. CDR3 coding DNA: TGCGCCAGCAGCTTGGGGGGCCGTTATCGGCAAGAGACCCAGTACTTC.